The T cell receptor beta chain under discussion was sequenced for a study of CD8 T cells in cerebrospinal fluid in Alzheimer's disease. General study findings and limits: EBV-specific clones were neither the most expanded nor enriched in Alzheimer's patients.

No participant had an acute infectious disease, and all were physically fit. A live/dead marker was used to sort live CSF cells for droplet sequencing. The CDR3 has 16 residues. Looked up from germline, CDR1 is SGHKS and CDR2 is YYEKEE (reference sequence). No DNA is given; TCRdb re-called the 10x single-cell sequencing reads and lists each CDR3 protein once. The ten top clones account for more than 5%, within a sample of more than 1,300 distinct CDR3 sequences. This clonotype shows up as medium-sized by frequency. The target antigen is unknown. The sample taken for sequencing was cerebrospinal fluid. This TCR was recovered from a human donor with Alzheimer's disease. V is TRBV5-5 and J is TRBJ2-6; as DNA is missing, the TRBD1 call by TCRdb cannot be tested. The chain's CDR3 is CASSHLRQGGLGVLTF.